A single sample gave rise to the 21 T cell receptor beta chains below, sequenced in a study of molecular identifiers for immune sequencing clone quantification (dated 2018 in TCRdb). The library was produced with PCR. The sample was run on an Illumina HiSeq 4000. TCRdb reran the public reads through fastp at Q25 and MiXCR, keeping productive beta chains. CDR3 protein duplicates are merged, each entry listing the most common genes and DNA. The sample records about half a million distinct CDR3 sequences, around 21% of which are singletons. The top ten clones comprise about 0.8% of the sample. The sample was naive CD8+ T cells from blood, with Jurkat cell RNA spiked in. The meaning of the sample's cell subset or site label: FACS-sorted CD8+CD4-CCR7+CD45RA+ naive T cells. The receptor set was obtained from a human donor in good health. Some libraries in this study had Jurkat cell RNA spiked in.

The sample holds a few counts of this clonotype. The chain recombines TRBV4-3 with TRBJ2-7; TRBD2 matches 7 bases. With 0 bases clipped from V and 9 bases from J, the junction kept 11 bases outside the gene matches. The CDR3 has 15 amino acids. Germline V gene sequence: CDR1 LGHNA, CDR2 YSLEER. CDR3 in DNA: TGCGCCAGCAGCCAAGATCCCGGGGGGTCGGAAGTGCAGTACTTC. The encoded protein is CASSQDPGGSEVQYF.

Concerning this clonotype: No conserved phenylalanine or tryptophan ends this CDR3, so it is likely a read error. The chain joins TRBV12-3 or TRBV12-4 to TRBJ2-3; D gene uncertain. V lost 4 bases and J 6 bases, leaving 8 bases between the germline ends. The length of the CDR3 is 12 residues. This CDR3 is CASSSERDTQYL. CDR3 in DNA: TGTGCCAGCAGTTCAGAGAGGGATACGCAGTATCTT.

At least ten counts were recorded for this clonotype. V usage is TRBV4-3 and J usage is TRBJ2-5; TRBD2 agrees at 8 bases. Trimming cost V 3 bases and J 2 bases; bases outside gene matches: 5. Germline values: CDR1 LGHNA, CDR2 YSLEER. This CDR3 is 15 amino acids long. The CDR3, as DNA: TGCGCCAGCAGCCAGGGACTAGATCCACAAGAGACCCAGTACTTC. This encodes CASSQGLDPQETQYF.

In its sample, this clonotype was seen a few times. This chain links TRBV27 with TRBJ2-7, with 9 bases fitting TRBD1. CDR3 size: 16 residues. Germline assignment: CDR1 MNHEY and CDR2 SMNVEV (reference sequence). Trimming cost V 2 bases and J 2 bases; bases outside gene matches: 7. The CDR3 sequence is CASSLVSTGGAYEQYF. Here the CDR3 DNA reads TGTGCCAGCAGTTTAGTCAGCACAGGGGGCGCCTACGAGCAGTACTTC.

As concerns this clonotype: A single base separates this from a much larger clone, so it may be a read error. The chain links TRBV5-1 to TRBJ2-5; the match to TRBD2 covers 11 bases. This CDR3 comprises 13 residues. CDR1 is SGHRS and CDR2 is YFSETQ in the germline V gene. CDR3 region: CASRGLAVEAQYF. The CDR3 bases are TGCGCCAGCAGGGGACTAGCGGTAGAGGCCCAGTACTTC.

The chain joins TRBV9 to TRBJ2-7, with a possible D match to TRBD1 (6 bases). CDR1 SGDLS and CDR2 YYNGEE come from the germline V gene. The CDR3 sequence is 14 residues long. V lost 3 bases and J lost 2, with 12 bases in between. DNA of the CDR3: TGTGCCAGCAGCGCAAACCGGGACACCTACGAGCAGTACTTC. This gives the protein CASSANRDTYEQYF.

In its sample, this clonotype was seen a few times. The V gene is TRBV5-6, the J gene TRBJ2-7, with D perhaps matching TRBD2 (6 bases). The germline CDR1 and CDR2 sequences are SGHDT and YYEEEE. The CDR3 contains 14 residues. Between the trimmed V and J ends, which lost 4 bases and 6 bases, there was a span of 17 bases. Written as DNA, the CDR3 is TGTGCCAGCAGCCGGACTTCTGAGGGAGGCGAGCAGTACTTC. Translation: CASSRTSEGGEQYF.

CDR3 residues: CASSQVSDGPLNEQFF. The CDR3 DNA reads TGCGCCAGCAGCCAAGTTTCCGATGGGCCCCTTAATGAGCAGTTCTTC. The rearrangement joins TRBV4-1 to TRBJ2-1; D uncertain. With 1 base removed from V and 7 bases from J, the gap between germline ends came to 17 bases. CDR3 length equals 16 residues. The germline V gene encodes CDR1 MGHRA and CDR2 YSYEKL.

J is TRBJ2-3 and V is TRBV4-1; TRBD2 agrees at 11 bases. This CDR3 contains 14 residues. J lost 5 bases, V lost 6 bases, and 4 bases had no gene match. Germline lookup yields CDR1 MGHRA and CDR2 YSYEKL. In DNA form, the CDR3 reads TGCGCCAGCAGGCAACTAGCGGGAGAAGATACGCAGTATTTT. This gives the protein CASRQLAGEDTQYF.

This clonotype was seen more than once but under ten times. The rearrangement uses TRBV19 and TRBJ2-3; 9 positions agree with TRBD2. The ends lost 3 bases at V and 0 bases at J; junction bases unmatched: 7. The CDR3 has 17 amino acids. Germline assignment: CDR1 LNHDA and CDR2 SQIVND (reference sequence). CDR3 residues: CASSIGLAYTSTDTQYF. The CDR3 nucleotides are TGTGCCAGTAGTATTGGACTAGCGTACACTAGCACAGATACGCAGTATTTT.

The table lists this clonotype with a few counts. The genes are TRBV5-4 and TRBJ1-1; no definite D call. The CDR3 totals 12 residues. The V end lost 0 bases, the J end lost 11 bases, and 11 bases lay between the germline ends. Per the germline V gene, CDR1 is SGHNT and CDR2 is YYREEE (reference sequence). CDR3 region: CASSLGANPAFF. DNA of the CDR3: TGTGCCAGCAGCTTGGGGGCCAACCCGGCTTTCTTT.

This chain joins TRBV19 and TRBJ2-4; perhaps TRBD1 as D (5 bases). The CDR3 is made up of 16 amino acids. CDR1 and CDR2 from the germline V gene are LNHDA and SQIVND (reference sequence). V was clipped by 5 bases and J by 2 bases, with 16 bases between them. CDR3 DNA sequence: TGTGCCAGTAGTTTTGAGCCCAGGGAATCCAAAAACATTCAGTACTTC. Its translation is CASSFEPRESKNIQYF.

This clonotype was detected only a few times. This chain connects TRBV6-2 or TRBV6-3 to TRBJ2-1, with D perhaps being TRBD1 or TRBD2 (5 bases each). The CDR3 runs 15 residues. Germline assignment: CDR1 MNHEY and CDR2 SVGEGT. V shed 2 bases and J shed 5 bases, with 13 bases lying between them. CDR3 loop: CASSYRGPGDNEQFF. CDR3 DNA sequence: TGTGCCAGCAGTTACAGGGGTCCCGGGGACAATGAGCAGTTCTTC.

The CDR3 nucleotides are TGTGCCAGCAGTTCGGGCTTTAACAGGGGGCCTCCTAGCACAGATACGCAGTATTTT. Its translation is CASSSGFNRGPPSTDTQYF. This chain links TRBV6-8 with TRBJ2-3; 9 nucleotides match TRBD1. CDR3 length: 19 amino acids. Per the germline V gene, CDR1 is MNHGY and CDR2 is SAAAGT. Trimming at V came to 4 bases and at J to 0 bases, leaving 14 bases not matched to a gene.

This chain uses TRBV6-2 or TRBV6-3 with TRBJ1-1; D is perhaps TRBD1 (6 bases). V was cut by 6 bases and J by 4 bases, with 12 bases left in between. Germline V gene sequence: CDR1 MNHEY, CDR2 SVGEGT. The CDR3 has 13 amino acids. As DNA, the CDR3 is TGTGCCAGCAGGCTTTTAGGGGGCACTGAAGCTTTCTTT. Its protein product is CASRLLGGTEAFF.

As to this clonotype: A much larger clonotype is one base distant, so this may be a read error. The chain recombines TRBV15 with TRBJ2-3; no clear D. In germline, CDR1 is LNHNV, CDR2 YYDKDF (reference sequence). The CDR3 is 14 amino acids. CDR3 sequence (DNA): TGTGCCGCCAGCCGCGCGACTAGCACAGATACGCAGTATTTT. It specifies CAASRATSTDTQYF.

This chain connects TRBV20-1 to TRBJ2-2, with D maybe TRBD2 (5 bases). This CDR3 has 14 residues. V lost 0 bases and J 6 bases, leaving 11 bases between the germline ends. Germline-derived CDR1 and CDR2 are DFQATT and SNEGSKA (reference sequence). CDR3 coding DNA: TGCAGTGCTAGAGATCGACGGGAATCCGGGGAGCTGTTTTTT. Translating gives CSARDRRESGELFF.

This clonotype has more than one count but fewer than ten. V gene TRBV7-9 combines with J gene TRBJ2-2, with D unclear. V lost 0 bases and J 5 bases, leaving 10 bases between the germline ends. CDR3 size: 15 residues. Germline-derived CDR1 and CDR2 are SEHNR and FQNEAQ (reference sequence). CDR3 in DNA: TGTGCCAGCAGCTTAGCCAGAGCCGAAACCGGGGAGCTGTTTTTT. Translating it yields CASSLARAETGELFF.

This clonotype was observed many times. The chain joins TRBV7-9 to TRBJ1-3, with D hard to call. Trimming cost V 1 base and J 3 bases, with 10 bases left between them. The CDR3 has 15 residues. From germline, CDR1 is SEHNR and CDR2 FQNEAQ (reference sequence). DNA of the CDR3: TGTGCCAGCAGCTTAGACGCGGAATATGGAAACACCATATATTTT. Translation gives CASSLDAEYGNTIYF.

The chain has TRBV6-5 and TRBJ1-6; D might be TRBD1 (5 bases). This CDR3 contains 17 residues. Germline CDR1 and CDR2: MNHEY and SVGAGI. V lost 0 bases and J 5 bases, leaving 14 bases between the germline ends. The CDR3 sequence: CASSYSVRQTNNSPLHF. CDR3 DNA sequence: TGTGCCAGCAGTTACTCTGTTCGACAGACGAATAATTCACCCCTCCACTTT.

This clonotype was observed at least ten times. The V gene is TRBV12-3 or TRBV12-4, the J gene TRBJ2-3; the match to TRBD2 covers 10 bases. J gave up 5 bases and V 1 base, and 12 bases lay outside the gene matches. The CDR3 runs 18 residues. The CDR3 DNA reads as TGTGCCAGCAGTTTAGGATCCCAGCGGGGGGGAAATAAAGATACGCAGTATTTT. It translates to CASSLGSQRGGNKDTQYF.